The 30 T cell receptor beta chains in this list originate from one sample, sequenced in a study of identical twins. TCRdb analysed the 5' RACE reads with MiXCR anew, one entry per CDR3 protein. Of 310,000 or so distinct CDR3 sequences in the sample, 9.5% were seen once. These data were also filed under a second study, of yellow fever vaccine responses in identical twins.

The sample was CD8+ T cells sorted from blood. The source of these receptors is a young woman in good health.

In its sample, this clonotype was seen a few times. The rearrangement links TRBV20-1 to TRBJ2-2, with D maybe TRBD1 (5 bases). There are 15 residues in the CDR3. Germline CDR1 DFQATT, CDR2 SNEGSKA (reference sequence). V was trimmed by 6 bases and J by 5 bases, leaving 19 bases between them. The CDR3 spells CSAPNGQNSTGELFF. In nucleotides, the CDR3 is TGCAGTGCACCCAACGGACAAAACTCAACCGGGGAGCTGTTTTTT.

This clonotype was counted only a few times. This chain joins TRBV7-3 and TRBJ2-7; 7 nucleotides line up with TRBD1. Per the germline V gene, CDR1 is SGHTA and CDR2 is FQGTGA. The V gene end was trimmed by 2 bases and the J gene end by 6 bases; junction bases not matched to a gene: 4. The CDR3 is 13 residues long. DNA of the CDR3: TGTGCCAGCAGCTTACTGTACAGGGGCGAGCAGTACTTC. It codes for CASSLLYRGEQYF.

On this clonotype itself: This could be a read error, since a much larger clone is one nucleotide away. The genes are TRBV15 and TRBJ2-5; D remains ambiguous. This CDR3 is 14 amino acids long. The V gene's germline CDR1 is LNHNV and CDR2 YYDKDF (reference sequence). The CDR3 bases are TGTTCCACCAGCAGAGCGACGTCTGGGGAGACCCAGTACTTC. Translation gives CSTSRATSGETQYF.

This clonotype showed up many times. J is TRBJ2-1 and V is TRBV29-1, with 7 bases that match TRBD2. Germline CDR1 and CDR2: SQVTM and ANQGSEA. The trim removed 6 bases at V and 8 bases at J, leaving 4 bases unmatched. The CDR3 covers 11 residues. The CDR3 coding sequence is TGCAGCGTGGGACGGGAGGATGAGCAGTTCTTC. It codes for CSVGREDEQFF.

Many counts were recorded for this clonotype. The rearrangement joins TRBV5-1 to TRBJ2-5; TRBD2 matches 8 bases. The V and J ends lost 4 bases and 2 bases, in that order; junction bases with no gene match: 7. Germline CDR1 and CDR2: SGHRS and YFSETQ. The CDR3 is made up of 15 amino acids. The CDR3: CASSERERSQETQYF. CDR3 coding DNA: TGCGCCAGCAGCGAGCGGGAGAGGTCTCAAGAGACCCAGTACTTC.

The V and J genes are TRBV2 and TRBJ2-5, with D possibly being TRBD2 (7 bases). The CDR3 runs 16 residues. The V end lost 3 bases, the J end lost 1 base, and 15 bases lay between the germline ends. Germline V gene sequence: CDR1 SNHLY, CDR2 FYNNEI. CDR3 sequence: CASSDGRGPTQETQYF. Here the CDR3 DNA reads TGTGCCAGCAGTGACGGGCGGGGGCCCACCCAAGAGACCCAGTACTTC. Complete variable domain (other parts from reference TRBV2 and TRBJ2-5): EPEVTQTPSHQVTQMGQEVILRCVPISNHLYFYWYRQILGQKVEFLVSFYNNEISEKSEIFDDQFSVERPDGSNFTLKIRSTKLEDSAMYFCASSDGRGPTQETQYFGPGTRLLVL.

This clonotype has a count of ten or more. CDR3 in amino acids: CASSSRFAGNTDTQYF. The CDR3, as DNA: TGTGCCAGCAGCTCCCGGTTTGCGGGGAACACAGATACGCAGTATTTT. This sequence joins TRBV5-5 and TRBJ2-3; possibly TRBD2 for D (6 bases). Germline-derived CDR1 and CDR2 are SGHKS and YYEKEE (reference sequence). The CDR3 is 16 amino acids. Trimming left V 3 bases short and J 2 bases short, with 16 bases between.

This clonotype was counted between two and nine times. The V gene is TRBV7-9, the J gene TRBJ1-6; tentative D call: TRBD1 (6 bases). This CDR3 is 15 amino acids long. CDR1 is SEHNR, CDR2 FQNEAQ, per germline (reference sequence). V lost 4 bases to trimming and J lost 9 bases, with 16 bases between them. The chain's CDR3 is CASSSTDSFPSPLHF. The DNA of the CDR3 is TGTGCCAGCAGCTCAACGGACAGTTTTCCTTCACCCCTCCACTTT.

This clonotype was seen at least ten times. The chain is built from TRBV30 and TRBJ2-2, with 8 nucleotides matching TRBD2. The CDR3 consists of 13 residues. V shed 7 bases and J 6 bases; nucleotides not matched to a gene: 7. Germline V CDR1 and CDR2: GTSNPN, SVGIG (reference sequence). The chain's CDR3 is CASQAGASGELFF. The CDR3, as DNA: TGTGCCTCGCAAGCGGGAGCATCCGGGGAGCTGTTTTTT.

This clonotype has a handful of counts. The CDR3 protein is CSARDKNSYEQYF. In DNA form, the CDR3 reads TGCAGTGCTAGAGATAAGAACTCCTACGAGCAGTACTTC. The chain employs TRBV20-1 and TRBJ2-7, with D uncertain. This CDR3 has 13 residues. Germline values: CDR1 DFQATT, CDR2 SNEGSKA (reference sequence). V was shortened by 0 bases and J by 0 bases, with 6 bases between the two germline ends.

The rearrangement joins TRBV5-4 to TRBJ2-3, with D uncertain. Between the trimmed V and J ends, which lost 4 bases and 0 bases, there was a span of 9 bases. The CDR3 loop spans 14 amino acids. Germline CDR1 reads SGHNT; CDR2 reads YYREEE (reference sequence). The DNA for the CDR3 is TGTGCCAGCAGCACCTGGGGTAGCACAGATACGCAGTATTTT. Its translation is CASSTWGSTDTQYF.

The chain couples TRBV5-1 to TRBJ1-2; possibly TRBD1 for D (6 bases). CDR1 and CDR2 from the germline V gene are SGHRS and YFSETQ. This CDR3 comprises 16 residues. Trimming left V 0 bases short and J 0 bases short, with 12 bases between. CDR3 nucleotides: TGCGCCAGCAGCTTGGGGGGGGCAGCCCCTAACTATGGCTACACCTTC. It encodes CASSLGGAAPNYGYTF.

In its sample, this clonotype was seen a few times. The rearrangement joins TRBV4-2 to TRBJ2-5; no firm D call. V lost 0 bases to trimming and J lost 4 bases, with 24 bases between them. The germline CDR1 and CDR2 sequences are LGHNA and YNFKEQ. The CDR3 runs 19 residues. DNA of the CDR3: TGTGCCAGCAGCCAAGATTTAACTCCGGGTAGGAATTTGGGAGAGACCCAGTACTTC. Residues: CASSQDLTPGRNLGETQYF.

A few counts support this clonotype. The chain links TRBV11-2 to TRBJ2-7, with TRBD1 identical over 7 bases. This CDR3 has 14 residues. The J segment lost 2 bases and the V segment lost 1 base, leaving 2 bases of the junction unmatched. The germline V gene encodes CDR1 SGHAT and CDR2 FQNNGV. The CDR3 region is CASSLGGQPYEQYF. Here the CDR3 DNA reads TGTGCCAGCAGCTTAGGGGGACAGCCCTACGAGCAGTACTTC.

This chain uses TRBV6-5 with TRBJ2-7; D assignment may be TRBD1 or TRBD2 (5 bases each). The CDR3 is 14 amino acids. V lost 5 bases, J lost 4 bases, and 15 bases lay in between. The germline CDR1 and CDR2 sequences are MNHEY and SVGAGI. This CDR3 reads CASSNPGPIYEQYF. CDR3 DNA: TGTGCCAGCAGTAACCCGGGACCGATATACGAGCAGTACTTC.

J is TRBJ2-1 and V is TRBV6-2 or TRBV6-3, with D perhaps given as TRBD1 or TRBD2 (5 bases each). CDR3 length equals 19 residues. Trimming pared 2 bases from V and 4 bases from J, leaving 24 bases between. Per germline, CDR1 MNHEY and CDR2 SVGEGT. The CDR3 DNA reads TGTGCCAGCAGTTACGGGGCCCGAGGTGAGGGGTTCGTTTACAATGAGCAGTTCTTC. Encoded protein: CASSYGARGEGFVYNEQFF.

There are many counts of this clonotype. This chain joins TRBV20-1 and TRBJ2-7; D perhaps matches TRBD2 (6 bases). Trimming pared 3 bases from V and 5 bases from J, leaving 14 bases between. CDR1 and CDR2 from the germline V gene are DFQATT and SNEGSKA (reference sequence). The CDR3 sequence is 13 residues long. The CDR3 region is CSASGGNLDEQYF. The CDR3 region has the DNA TGCAGTGCTAGCGGAGGGAATCTTGACGAGCAGTACTTC.

V is TRBV19 and J is TRBJ2-5; 9 bases align to TRBD2. J gave up 4 bases and V 5 bases, and 26 bases lay outside the gene matches. This CDR3 contains 21 residues. Germline CDR1 and CDR2: LNHDA and SQIVND (reference sequence). The CDR3 bases are TGTGCCAGTAGTTTTGTGCTGACTAGCGGAGGAACAACAACGGGTGGAGAGACCCAGTACTTC. Translated, it gives CASSFVLTSGGTTTGGETQYF. The whole variable domain, filled in from reference TRBV19 and TRBJ2-5, reads DGGITQSPKYLFRKEGQNVTLSCEQNLNHDAMYWYRQDPGQGLRLIYYSQIVNDFQKGDIAEGYSVSREKKESFPLTVTSAQKNPTAFYLCASSFVLTSGGTTTGGETQYFGPGTRLLVL.

The V gene is TRBV6-1, the J gene TRBJ2-6, with no clear D. The CDR3 loop spans 14 amino acids. With 6 bases removed from V and 0 bases from J, the gap between germline ends came to 6 bases. Germline values: CDR1 MNHNS, CDR2 SASEGT. The CDR3 coding sequence is TGTGCCAGCAGCGACTTCTCTGGGGCCAACGTCCTGACTTTC. Encoded protein: CASSDFSGANVLTF.

This clonotype has just a few counts. V is TRBV3-1 and J is TRBJ2-1; 7 bases agree with TRBD1. V lost 1 base to trimming and J lost 4 bases; unmatched junction nucleotides: 13. Germline CDR1 LGHDT, CDR2 YNNKEL (reference sequence). There are 18 residues in the CDR3. The CDR3 DNA sequence: TGTGCCAGCAGCCAAGTAGTAGGGGGCGCGGCGTCTTACAATGAGCAGTTCTTC. Residues: CASSQVVGGAASYNEQFF.

The genes are TRBV15 and TRBJ1-4, with D possibly matching TRBD1 (5 bases). V lost 1 base and J 5 bases, leaving 14 bases between the germline ends. CDR1 LNHNV and CDR2 YYDKDF come from the germline V gene (reference sequence). The CDR3 loop spans 16 amino acids. As DNA, the CDR3 is TGTGCCACCAGCAGAGCGTGGACGGGGGAAAATGAAAAACTGTTTTTT. This encodes CATSRAWTGENEKLFF.

This clonotype has at least ten counts. This chain uses TRBV20-1 with TRBJ1-5; TRBD1 agrees at 8 bases. The CDR3 contains 15 residues. Trimming at V came to 1 base and at J to 3 bases, leaving 5 bases not matched to a gene. CDR1 is DFQATT and CDR2 is SNEGSKA in the germline V gene (reference sequence). DNA for the CDR3: TGCAGTGCTAGAGGGACGGGACAGGTCAATCAGCCCCAGCATTTT. It translates to CSARGTGQVNQPQHF.

This clonotype was found a few times. This chain connects TRBV4-1 to TRBJ2-5; no firm D call. Germline values: CDR1 MGHRA, CDR2 YSYEKL. CDR3 length: 13 amino acids. Trimming took 0 bases from V and 4 from J, leaving 6 bases between them. The CDR3, as DNA: TGCGCCAGCAGCCAAGAGGGATCAGAGACCCAGTACTTC. The encoded protein is CASSQEGSETQYF.

The chain has TRBV11-2 and TRBJ1-4; no clear D gene. Trimming pared 8 bases from V and 11 bases from J, leaving 27 bases between. The CDR3 has 16 amino acids. From germline, CDR1 is SGHAT and CDR2 FQNNGV. Written as DNA, the CDR3 is TGTGCCAGCTCACCCTCCATCGGCACAGACCGAAGGAAACTGTTTTTT. Translated: CASSPSIGTDRRKLFF.

The chain joins TRBV6-2 or TRBV6-3 to TRBJ2-5; no clear D gene. The CDR3 totals 12 residues. CDR1 and CDR2 (germline): MNHEY, SVGEGT. V lost 2 bases and J lost 1, with 2 bases in between. The CDR3 region is CASSYPQETQYF. CDR3 nucleotide sequence: TGTGCCAGCAGTTACCCCCAAGAGACCCAGTACTTC.

At least ten counts were recorded for this clonotype. The chain is built from TRBV29-1 and TRBJ2-7; the D gene is possibly TRBD1 (5 bases). The CDR3 is 12 residues long. CDR1 is SQVTM and CDR2 is ANQGSEA in the germline V gene. V gave up 2 bases and J gave up 4 bases, with 9 bases separating them. In nucleotides, the CDR3 is TGCAGCGTTGAATCGGACACTTACGAGCAGTACTTC. Translating gives CSVESDTYEQYF.

This clonotype was seen a handful of times. The gene calls are TRBV2 and TRBJ1-1; D not certain. V was clipped by 2 bases and J by 5 bases, with 21 bases between them. The CDR3 extends over 17 amino acids. CDR1 and CDR2 from the germline V gene are SNHLY and FYNNEI. The CDR3 DNA follows: TGTGCCAGCAGTGAATGGAGCGGTTATAAAGGCGATACTGAAGCTTTCTTT. It is translated as CASSEWSGYKGDTEAFF.

In this sample, this clonotype turned up a few times. The chain has TRBV7-3 and TRBJ1-2, with 9 nucleotides matching TRBD1. Trimming at V came to 5 bases and at J to 10 bases, leaving 8 bases not matched to a gene. Germline CDR1 SGHTA, CDR2 FQGTGA. This CDR3 spans 13 amino acids. The CDR3 spells CASSRTGEYDYTF. The CDR3 DNA reads as TGTGCCAGCAGCCGGACAGGGGAATACGACTACACCTTC.

As to this clonotype: A much larger clone lies a single base off, so this may be a read error. The chain couples TRBV20-1 to TRBJ2-5; TRBD2 might be the D (7 bases). The CDR3 spans 13 residues. CDR1 DFQATT and CDR2 SNEGSKA come from the germline V gene (reference sequence). The CDR3 here is CSARERGRETLYF. CDR3 sequence (DNA): TGCAGTGCTAGAGAAAGGGGGAGGGAGACCCTGTACTTC.

Only a few counts were recorded for this clonotype. The chain recombines TRBV7-9 with TRBJ2-5; D is ambiguous. Trimming took 2 bases from V and 2 from J, leaving 15 bases between them. The CDR3 length is 16 residues. CDR1 is SEHNR, CDR2 FQNEAQ, per germline (reference sequence). The chain's CDR3 is CASSLITENLQETQYF. CDR3 DNA: TGTGCCAGCAGCTTAATCACAGAAAACCTTCAAGAGACCCAGTACTTC.